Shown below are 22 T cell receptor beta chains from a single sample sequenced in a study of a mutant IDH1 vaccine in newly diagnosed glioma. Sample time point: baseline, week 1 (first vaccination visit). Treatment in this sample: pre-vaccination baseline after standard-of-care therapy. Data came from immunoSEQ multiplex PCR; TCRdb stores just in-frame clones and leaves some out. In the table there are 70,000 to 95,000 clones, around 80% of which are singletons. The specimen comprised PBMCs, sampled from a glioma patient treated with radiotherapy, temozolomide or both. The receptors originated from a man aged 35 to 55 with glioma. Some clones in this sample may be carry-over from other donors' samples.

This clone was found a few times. The CDR3 loop reads CASSPPGQGAYGYTF. CDR3 nucleotides: TGTGCCAGCTCACCACCCGGACAGGGGGCCTATGGCTACACCTTC. The genes are TRBV18 and TRBJ1-2; 11 bases map to TRBD1. The CDR3 runs to 15 residues. The junction had 1 base not matched to a gene; V was cut back by 0 bases and J by 4 bases. Per the germline V gene, CDR1 is KGHSH and CDR2 is LQKENI.

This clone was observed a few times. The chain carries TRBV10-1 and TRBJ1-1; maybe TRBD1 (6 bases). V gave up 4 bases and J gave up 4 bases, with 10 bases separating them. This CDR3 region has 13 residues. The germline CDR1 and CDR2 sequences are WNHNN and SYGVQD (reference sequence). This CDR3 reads CASSGRGVTEAFF. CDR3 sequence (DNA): TGCGCCAGCAGTGGCAGGGGAGTCACTGAAGCTTTCTTT.

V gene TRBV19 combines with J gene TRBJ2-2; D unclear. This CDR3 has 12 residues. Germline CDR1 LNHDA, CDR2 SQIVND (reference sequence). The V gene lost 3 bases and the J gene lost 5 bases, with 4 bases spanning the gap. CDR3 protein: CASSIGTGELFF. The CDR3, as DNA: TGTGCCAGTAGTATTGGAACCGGGGAGCTGTTTTTT.

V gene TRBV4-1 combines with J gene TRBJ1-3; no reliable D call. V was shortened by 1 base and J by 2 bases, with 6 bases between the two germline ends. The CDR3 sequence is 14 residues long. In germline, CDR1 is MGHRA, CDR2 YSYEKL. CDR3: CASSQVLAGNTIYF. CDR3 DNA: TGCGCCAGCAGCCAAGTCCTGGCTGGAAACACCATATATTTT.

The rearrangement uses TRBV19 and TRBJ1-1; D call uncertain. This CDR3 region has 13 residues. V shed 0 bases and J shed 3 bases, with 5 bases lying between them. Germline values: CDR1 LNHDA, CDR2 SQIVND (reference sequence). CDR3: CASSIDGDTEAFF. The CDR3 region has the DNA TGTGCCAGTAGTATAGATGGCGACACTGAAGCTTTCTTT.

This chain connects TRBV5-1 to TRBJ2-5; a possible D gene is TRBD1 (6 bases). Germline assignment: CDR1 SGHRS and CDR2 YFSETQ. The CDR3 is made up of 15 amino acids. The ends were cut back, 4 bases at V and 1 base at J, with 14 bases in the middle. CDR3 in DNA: TGCGCCAGCAGCAAACAGGGAAGGGGCCAAGAGACCCAGTACTTC. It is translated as CASSKQGRGQETQYF.

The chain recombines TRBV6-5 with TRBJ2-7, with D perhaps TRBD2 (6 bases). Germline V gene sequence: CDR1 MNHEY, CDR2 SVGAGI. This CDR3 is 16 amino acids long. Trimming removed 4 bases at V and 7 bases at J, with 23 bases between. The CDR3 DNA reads TGTGCCAGCAGTTTGGACCCGGGACTGGGGTCTAGGGAGCAGTACTTC. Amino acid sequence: CASSLDPGLGSREQYF.

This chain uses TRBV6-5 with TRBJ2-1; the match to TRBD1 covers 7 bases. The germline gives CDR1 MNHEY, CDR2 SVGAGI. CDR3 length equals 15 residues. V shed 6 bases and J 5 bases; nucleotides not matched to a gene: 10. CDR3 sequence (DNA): TGTGCCAGCAGCTCGATGTTTCAGGGGGACAATGAGCAGTTCTTC. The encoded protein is CASSSMFQGDNEQFF.

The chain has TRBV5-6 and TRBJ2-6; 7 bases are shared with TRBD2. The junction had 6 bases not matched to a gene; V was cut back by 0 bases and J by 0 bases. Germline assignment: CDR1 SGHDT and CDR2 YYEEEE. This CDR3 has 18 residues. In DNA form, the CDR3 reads TGTGCCAGCAGCTTGGTGGGGGGGTCGCACTCTGGGGCCAACGTCCTGACTTTC. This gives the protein CASSLVGGSHSGANVLTF.

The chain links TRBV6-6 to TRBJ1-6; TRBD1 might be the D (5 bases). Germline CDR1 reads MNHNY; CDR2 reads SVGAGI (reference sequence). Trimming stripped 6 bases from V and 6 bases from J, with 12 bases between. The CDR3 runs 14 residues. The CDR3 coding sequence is TGTGCCAGCAGATTAGCCGGGGCTAATTCACCCCTCCACTTT. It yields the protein CASRLAGANSPLHF.

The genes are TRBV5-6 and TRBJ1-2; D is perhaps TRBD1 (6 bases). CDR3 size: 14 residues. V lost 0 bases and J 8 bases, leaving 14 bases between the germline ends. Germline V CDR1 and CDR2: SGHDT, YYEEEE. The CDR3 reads CASSLGQGQGGYTF. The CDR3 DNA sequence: TGTGCCAGCAGCTTGGGGCAGGGGCAAGGCGGCTACACCTTC.

This chain's CDR3 is CASSLRTGWGEAFF. CDR3 DNA sequence: TGTGCCAGCAGCTTGAGGACAGGGTGGGGGGAAGCTTTCTTT. This chain connects TRBV5-5 to TRBJ1-1; the match to TRBD1 covers 8 bases. Germline assignment: CDR1 SGHKS and CDR2 YYEKEE (reference sequence). V was clipped by 1 base and J by 8 bases; unmatched bases: 7. The CDR3 covers 14 residues.

The CDR3 region has the DNA TGTGCCAGCAGCCAAGAACACGCCACTGAAGCTTTCTTT. This encodes CASSQEHATEAFF. The V and J genes are TRBV14 and TRBJ1-1; D gene uncertain. Per germline, CDR1 SGHDN and CDR2 FVKESK. V was shortened by 0 bases and J by 4 bases, with 6 bases between the two germline ends. The CDR3 runs 13 residues.

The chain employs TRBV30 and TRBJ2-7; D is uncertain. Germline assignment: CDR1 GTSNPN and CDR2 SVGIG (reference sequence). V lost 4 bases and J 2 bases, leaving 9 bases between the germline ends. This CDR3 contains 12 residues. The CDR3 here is CAWNDLAYEQYF. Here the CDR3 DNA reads TGTGCCTGGAACGACCTAGCCTACGAGCAGTACTTC.

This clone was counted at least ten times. The CDR3 nucleotides are TGTGCCAGCAGCTTGGTCCAGGGGAATTATGGCTACACCTTC. Its protein product is CASSLVQGNYGYTF. This chain links TRBV5-6 with TRBJ1-2, with D perhaps matching TRBD1 (6 bases). Germline loops: CDR1 SGHDT, CDR2 YYEEEE. Trimming took off 0 bases at V and 5 bases at J, with 11 bases between the two ends. CDR3 length equals 14 residues.

CDR3 residues: CASSLVGGGVDTQYF. In DNA, the CDR3 is TGTGCCAGCAGCTTGGTTGGGGGGGGCGTAGATACGCAGTATTTT. The J gene is TRBJ2-3, the V gene TRBV5-6; a weak D match, TRBD2 (7 bases). CDR1 SGHDT and CDR2 YYEEEE come from the germline V gene. Trimming left V 0 bases short and J 5 bases short, with 13 bases between. The CDR3 totals 15 residues.

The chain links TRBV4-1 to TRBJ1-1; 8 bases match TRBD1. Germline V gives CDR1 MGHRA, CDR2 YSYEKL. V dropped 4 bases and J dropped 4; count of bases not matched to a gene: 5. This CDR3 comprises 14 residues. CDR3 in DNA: TGCGCCAGCAGCCCCCAGGGGGCAGGCACTGAAGCTTTCTTT. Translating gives CASSPQGAGTEAFF.

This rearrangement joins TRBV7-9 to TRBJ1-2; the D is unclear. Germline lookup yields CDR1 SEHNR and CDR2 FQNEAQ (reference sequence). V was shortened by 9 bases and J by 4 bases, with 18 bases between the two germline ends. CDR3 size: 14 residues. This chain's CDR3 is CASTPQATIYGYTF. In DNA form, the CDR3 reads TGTGCCAGTACGCCGCAGGCGACTATCTATGGCTACACCTTC. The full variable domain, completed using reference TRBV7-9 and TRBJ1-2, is DTGVSQNPRHKITKRGQNVTFRCDPISEHNRLYWYRQTLGQGPEFLTYFQNEAQLEKSRLLSDRFSAERPKGSFSTLEIQRTEQGDSAMYLCASTPQATIYGYTFGSGTRLTVV.

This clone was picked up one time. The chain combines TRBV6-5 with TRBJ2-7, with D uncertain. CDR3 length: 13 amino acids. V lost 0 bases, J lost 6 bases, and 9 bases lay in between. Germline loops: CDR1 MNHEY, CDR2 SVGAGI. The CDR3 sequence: CASSYSTLAEQYF. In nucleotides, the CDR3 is TGTGCCAGCAGTTACTCAACCCTTGCCGAGCAGTACTTC.

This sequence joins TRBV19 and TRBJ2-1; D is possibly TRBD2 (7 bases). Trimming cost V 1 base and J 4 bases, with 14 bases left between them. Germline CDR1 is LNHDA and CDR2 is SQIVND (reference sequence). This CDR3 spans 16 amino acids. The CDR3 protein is CASSIGGGPSYNEQFF. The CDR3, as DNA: TGTGCCAGTAGTATAGGGGGGGGGCCCTCTTACAATGAGCAGTTCTTC.

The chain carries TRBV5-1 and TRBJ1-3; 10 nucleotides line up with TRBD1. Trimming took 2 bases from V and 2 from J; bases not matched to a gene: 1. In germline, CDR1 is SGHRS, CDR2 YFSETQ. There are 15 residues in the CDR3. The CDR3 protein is CASSFGTGAGNTIYF. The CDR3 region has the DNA TGCGCCAGCAGCTTCGGGACAGGGGCTGGAAACACCATATATTTT.

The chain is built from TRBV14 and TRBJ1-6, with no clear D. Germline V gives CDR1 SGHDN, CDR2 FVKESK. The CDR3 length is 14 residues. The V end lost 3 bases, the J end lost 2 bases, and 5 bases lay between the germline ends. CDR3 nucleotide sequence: TGTGCCAGCAGCCAGCAAACCTATAATTCACCCCTCCACTTT. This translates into CASSQQTYNSPLHF.